This T cell receptor (beta chain) derives from a study of neurological immune-mediated disorders. The CDR3 totals 13 residues. Germline CDR1 DFQATT, CDR2 SNEGSKA (reference sequence). The V end lost 0 bases, the J end lost 4 bases, and 9 bases lay between the germline ends. TCRdb re-called the 5' RACE reads with MiXCR, one entry per CDR3 protein. The table lists around 52,000 distinct CDR3 sequences, over 4.5% of them singletons, with 1.1% to 1.5% in the top ten. The table lists this clonotype with many counts. The sequenced sample consisted of CD4+ T cells from blood. This sequence originates from a woman aged 18-30 years with multiple sclerosis. The chain carries TRBV20-1 and TRBJ1-2; D unresolved. CDR3: CSARESGSYGYTF. CDR3 DNA sequence: TGCAGTGCTAGAGAGTCCGGATCCTATGGCTACACCTTC.